This is a list of T cell receptor beta chains from one sample in a study of cytomegalovirus exposure and HLA in healthy donors. Repertoires were generated with immunoSEQ multiplex PCR, while TCRdb's copy carries only in-frame clones and drops some. The table includes about 150,000 clones, around 80% detected once. Sequencing input: PBMCs. The source is a woman in her thirties or forties in good health and CMV-seropositive. CDR3s include the opening cysteine and the closing phenylalanine or tryptophan. Fields, in order: clone size, J gene, V gene, D gene, CDR3 length, CDR3 protein, CDR3 DNA. A D gene is named only where the DNA matches it firmly. Only some rows state a clone size, as once, few, many or a class for expanded clones.

clone_size: -
j_call: TRBJ2-5
v_call: TRBV5-6
d_call: TRBD2
cdr3_length: 15
cdr3_aa: CASSALRRGGETQYF
cdr3_nt: TGTGCCAGCAGCGCTCTTAGGCGCGGGGGAGAGACCCAGTACTTC

clone_size: -
j_call: TRBJ1-6
v_call: TRBV7-3
d_call: -
cdr3_length: 12
cdr3_aa: CASSDINSPLHF
cdr3_nt: TGTGCCAGCAGCGACATAAATTCACCCCTCCACTTT

clone_size: -
j_call: TRBJ2-7
v_call: TRBV5-1
d_call: TRBD2
cdr3_length: 14
cdr3_aa: CASSPSREGSEQYF
cdr3_nt: TGCGCCAGCAGCCCTAGTAGGGAGGGAAGCGAGCAGTACTTC

clone_size: -
j_call: TRBJ1-2
v_call: TRBV5-6
d_call: TRBD1
cdr3_length: 16
cdr3_aa: CASSLTAGTGRAGYTF
cdr3_nt: TGTGCCAGCAGCCTGACGGCCGGGACAGGAAGAGCGGGCTACACCTTC

clone_size: few
j_call: TRBJ2-7
v_call: TRBV5-6
d_call: TRBD2
cdr3_length: 18
cdr3_aa: CASSFGIGLAGESYEQYF
cdr3_nt: TGTGCCAGCAGCTTTGGTATCGGACTAGCGGGGGAGTCCTACGAGCAGTACTTC

clone_size: -
j_call: TRBJ2-1
v_call: TRBV7-9
d_call: TRBD1
cdr3_length: 18
cdr3_aa: CASNGDRGDINLYNEQFF
cdr3_nt: TGTGCCAGCAACGGAGACAGGGGGGATATAAACCTATACAATGAGCAGTTCTTC

clone_size: -
j_call: TRBJ1-5
v_call: TRBV28
d_call: -
cdr3_length: 13
cdr3_aa: CASSLSGDQPQHF
cdr3_nt: TGTGCCAGCAGTTTATCAGGGGATCAGCCCCAGCATTTT

clone_size: -
j_call: TRBJ1-3
v_call: TRBV6-1
d_call: -
cdr3_length: 15
cdr3_aa: CAIGVPVSSGNTIYF
cdr3_nt: TGTGCCATCGGAGTGCCGGTGAGCTCTGGAAACACCATATATTTT

clone_size: -
j_call: TRBJ2-5
v_call: TRBV7-3
d_call: -
cdr3_length: 13
cdr3_aa: CASSLTPQETQYF
cdr3_nt: TGTGCCAGCAGCTTAACCCCTCAAGAGACCCAGTACTTC

clone_size: -
j_call: TRBJ1-1
v_call: TRBV7-3
d_call: -
cdr3_length: 14
cdr3_aa: CASRPVLGLTEAFF
cdr3_nt: TGTGCCAGCAGGCCGGTCTTGGGACTCACTGAAGCTTTCTTT

clone_size: -
j_call: TRBJ2-2
v_call: TRBV12-5
d_call: -
cdr3_length: 15
cdr3_aa: CASGLRTLNTGELFF
cdr3_nt: TGTGCTAGTGGTTTGAGGACACTGAACACCGGGGAGCTGTTTTTT

clone_size: -
j_call: TRBJ1-2
v_call: TRBV28
d_call: TRBD1
cdr3_length: 17
cdr3_aa: CASSLGARDSPNYGYTF
cdr3_nt: TGTGCCAGCAGTTTGGGGGCCCGGGACAGTCCTAACTATGGCTACACCTTC

clone_size: -
j_call: TRBJ1-1
v_call: TRBV6-5
d_call: -
cdr3_length: 13
cdr3_aa: CASSYISRAEAFF
cdr3_nt: TGTGCCAGCAGTTACATATCTCGTGCTGAAGCTTTCTTT

clone_size: -
j_call: TRBJ1-1
v_call: TRBV27
d_call: -
cdr3_length: 15
cdr3_aa: CASSLRAGLGTEAFF
cdr3_nt: TGTGCCAGCAGTTTACGGGCGGGTCTCGGCACTGAAGCTTTCTTT

clone_size: once
j_call: TRBJ2-3
v_call: TRBV30
d_call: -
cdr3_length: 13
cdr3_aa: CAWSSLRGSTQYF
cdr3_nt: TGTGCCTGGAGTTCCCTTAGGGGCTCCACGCAGTATTTT

clone_size: -
j_call: TRBJ1-4
v_call: TRBV25-1
d_call: -
cdr3_length: 15
cdr3_aa: CASSPPGAEREKLFF
cdr3_nt: TGTGCCAGCTCCCCGCCAGGGGCCGAGCGTGAAAAACTGTTTTTT

clone_size: -
j_call: TRBJ1-2
v_call: TRBV19
d_call: TRBD1
cdr3_length: 16
cdr3_aa: CASSTGTGGSSYGYTF
cdr3_nt: TGTGCCAGTAGCACCGGGACAGGGGGCTCGAGCTATGGCTACACCTTC

clone_size: -
j_call: TRBJ1-2
v_call: TRBV2
d_call: -
cdr3_length: 17
cdr3_aa: CASSELVRVLPSAGYTF
cdr3_nt: TGTGCCAGCAGTGAATTGGTCAGGGTATTGCCCTCGGCTGGCTACACCTTC

clone_size: -
j_call: TRBJ1-6
v_call: TRBV5-6
d_call: -
cdr3_length: 16
cdr3_aa: CASSLSAGTGGSPLHF
cdr3_nt: TGTGCCAGCAGCTTGAGTGCCGGGACGGGGGGTTCACCCCTCCACTTT

clone_size: -
j_call: TRBJ2-1
v_call: TRBV5-1
d_call: -
cdr3_length: 15
cdr3_aa: CASSFRSPTYNEQFF
cdr3_nt: TGCGCCAGCAGCTTTAGGAGCCCTACCTACAATGAGCAGTTCTTC

clone_size: -
j_call: TRBJ2-7
v_call: TRBV7-2
d_call: -
cdr3_length: 14
cdr3_aa: CASSLVWDNYEQYF
cdr3_nt: TGTGCCAGCAGCTTAGTGTGGGACAACTACGAGCAGTACTTC

clone_size: -
j_call: TRBJ1-1
v_call: TRBV9
d_call: TRBD1
cdr3_length: 16
cdr3_aa: CASSVATGGKETEAFF
cdr3_nt: TGTGCCAGCAGCGTAGCCACAGGGGGCAAGGAAACTGAAGCTTTCTTT

clone_size: -
j_call: TRBJ2-1
v_call: TRBV7-5
d_call: -
cdr3_length: 20
cdr3_aa: CARNTPSHRGREPPENEQFF
cdr3_nt: TGTGCCAGAAATACTCCCTCCCACAGGGGGCGCGAACCTCCTGAAAATGAGCAGTTCTTC

clone_size: -
j_call: TRBJ1-1
v_call: TRBV30
d_call: TRBD1
cdr3_length: 12
cdr3_aa: CAWSDRETEAFF
cdr3_nt: TGTGCCTGGAGCGACAGGGAGACTGAAGCTTTCTTT

clone_size: -
j_call: TRBJ2-2
v_call: TRBV28
d_call: -
cdr3_length: 14
cdr3_aa: CASGGDTYTGELFF
cdr3_nt: TGTGCCAGCGGGGGGGACACTTACACCGGGGAGCTGTTTTTT

clone_size: -
j_call: TRBJ2-6
v_call: TRBV5-1
d_call: -
cdr3_length: 17
cdr3_aa: CASSLGQVFSGANGLTF
cdr3_nt: TGCGCCAGCAGCTTGGGACAGGTGTTCTCTGGGGCCAACGGCCTGACTTTC

clone_size: -
j_call: TRBJ1-2
v_call: TRBV7-9
d_call: -
cdr3_length: 13
cdr3_aa: CASSLGTDYGYTF
cdr3_nt: TGTGCCAGCAGCTTAGGAACGGACTATGGCTACACCTTC

clone_size: -
j_call: TRBJ2-1
v_call: TRBV5-8
d_call: TRBD1
cdr3_length: 16
cdr3_aa: CASSLGGQGYYNEQFF
cdr3_nt: TGTGCCAGCAGCTTGGGGGGACAGGGGTACTACAATGAGCAGTTCTTC

clone_size: once
j_call: TRBJ2-2
v_call: TRBV19
d_call: TRBD2
cdr3_length: 16
cdr3_aa: CASSLRAGGGTGELFF
cdr3_nt: TGTGCCAGTAGCCTGAGAGCGGGGGGGGGCACCGGGGAGCTGTTTTTT

clone_size: -
j_call: TRBJ1-6
v_call: TRBV4-1
d_call: -
cdr3_length: 10
cdr3_aa: CASGGDTLHF
cdr3_nt: TGCGCCAGTGGGGGCGACACCCTCCACTTT

clone_size: few
j_call: TRBJ1-1
v_call: TRBV30
d_call: -
cdr3_length: 16
cdr3_aa: CAWSTGTGGMNTEAFF
cdr3_nt: TGTGCCTGGAGTACAGGGACCGGCGGCATGAACACTGAAGCTTTCTTT

clone_size: -
j_call: TRBJ1-1
v_call: TRBV19
d_call: -
cdr3_length: 15
cdr3_aa: CASSSDRTWATEAFF
cdr3_nt: TGTGCCAGTAGTTCCGACAGGACCTGGGCCACTGAAGCTTTCTTT

clone_size: -
j_call: TRBJ1-1
v_call: TRBV6-5
d_call: TRBD1
cdr3_length: 14
cdr3_aa: CASTPTGGGTEAFF
cdr3_nt: TGTGCCAGCACCCCGACAGGGGGAGGCACTGAAGCTTTCTTT

clone_size: -
j_call: TRBJ1-2
v_call: TRBV5-6
d_call: TRBD1
cdr3_length: 19
cdr3_aa: CASRPEGDRDVPVTYGYTF
cdr3_nt: TGTGCCAGCAGACCCGAGGGGGACAGGGACGTACCCGTAACCTATGGCTACACCTTC

clone_size: -
j_call: TRBJ2-1
v_call: TRBV7-6
d_call: TRBD1
cdr3_length: 13
cdr3_aa: CASSPDRSAEQFF
cdr3_nt: TGTGCCAGCAGCCCGGACAGGTCGGCTGAGCAGTTCTTC

clone_size: -
j_call: TRBJ2-1
v_call: TRBV27
d_call: TRBD1
cdr3_length: 18
cdr3_aa: CASSLSRLRTGDYHEQFF
cdr3_nt: TGTGCCAGCAGTTTATCGAGGCTAAGGACAGGGGACTACCATGAGCAGTTCTTC

clone_size: few
j_call: TRBJ2-4
v_call: TRBV14
d_call: TRBD1
cdr3_length: 17
cdr3_aa: CASSQGYRGQTKNSQYF
cdr3_nt: TGTGCCAGCAGCCAAGGCTACAGGGGGCAGACCAAAAACAGTCAGTACTTC

clone_size: -
j_call: TRBJ2-1
v_call: TRBV10-3
d_call: TRBD2
cdr3_length: 14
cdr3_aa: CATLISSGVREQFF
cdr3_nt: TGTGCCACCCTAATCTCTAGCGGAGTTCGTGAGCAGTTCTTC

clone_size: -
j_call: TRBJ2-1
v_call: TRBV7-7
d_call: -
cdr3_length: 16
cdr3_aa: CASSGRRGALYNEQFF
cdr3_nt: TGTGCCAGCAGCGGCCGTCGGGGGGCTCTTTACAATGAGCAGTTCTTC